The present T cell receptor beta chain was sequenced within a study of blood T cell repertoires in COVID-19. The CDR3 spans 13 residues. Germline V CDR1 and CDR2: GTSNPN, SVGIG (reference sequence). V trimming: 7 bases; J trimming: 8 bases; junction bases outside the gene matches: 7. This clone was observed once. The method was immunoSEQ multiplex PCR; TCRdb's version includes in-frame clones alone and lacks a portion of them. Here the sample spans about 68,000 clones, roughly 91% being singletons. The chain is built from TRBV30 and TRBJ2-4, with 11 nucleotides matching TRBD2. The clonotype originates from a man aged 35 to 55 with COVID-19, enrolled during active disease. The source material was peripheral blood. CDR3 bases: TGTGCCTCCAATAGCGGGGGGGCGCACATTCAGTACTTC. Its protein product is CASNSGGAHIQYF. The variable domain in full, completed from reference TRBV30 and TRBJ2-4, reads SQTIHQWPATLVQPVGSPLSLECTVEGTSNPNLYWYRQAAGRGLQLLFYSVGIGQISSEVPQNLSASRPQDRQFILSSKKLLLSDSGFYLCASNSGGAHIQYFGAGTRLSVL.